The rows below give T cell receptor beta chains drawn from one sample of a study of shared clonotypes between healthy human individuals. Assay used: immunoSEQ multiplex PCR; TCRdb lists only in-frame clones, some missing. Among just over 2,000,000 clones listed, over 85% were seen once. The specimen sequenced was naive CD8+ T cells sorted from blood. The receptors derive from a man aged 18 to 30 in good health. Both conserved end residues are part of each CDR3.

v_call | cdr3_aa
TRBV15 | CATSRDRGETQYF
TRBV27 | CASSLLPQGLDYEQYF
TRBV7-9 | CASSSRQGQTSYEQYF
TRBV27 | CASSINSGGSSYNEQFF
TRBV9 | CASSVGGESYEQYF
TRBV27 | CASSSSGRGAYEQYF
TRBV10-2 | CASGRGRADEQFF
TRBV4-3 | CASSQDQPGELFF
TRBV27 | CASSLSGAGYGYTF
TRBV7-9 | CASSQTVDYGYTF
TRBV6-6 | CASSLSPHEQFF
TRBV9 | CASSTGTGEMEQYF
TRBV18 | CASSPDSYEQYF
TRBV18 | CASSPADGYEQYF
TRBV7-9 | CASSFSGQGHYGYTF
TRBV9 | CASSPRDGSVSSYNEQFF
TRBV2 | CASSEGVVASGPSYNEQFF
TRBV7-8 | CASSLGGVNSPLHF
TRBV28 | CASSPRGAGAEQYF
TRBV2 | CASSEGLAYTQYF
TRBV7-9 | CASSLGDSTGPYGYTF
TRBV10-3 | CAISESDRISSTDTQYF
TRBV7-9 | CASSPLAGGLNEQFF